The clone carrying this T cell receptor beta chain has a handful of counts. Its antigen is unknown. This entry belongs to a study of response to subunit inactivated influenza vaccine. General observations from the study: The authors proposed limited new T cell recruitment per seasonal influenza vaccination.

TCRdb re-called the RT-PCR reads with MiXCR, one entry per CDR3 protein. Found here are 600,000 to 850,000 distinct CDR3 sequences, 14% of them singletons; the top ten hold 6.5% to 8%. This sample comprised PBMCs from blood, obtained 14 to 15 days before vaccination. This sequence was found in a man aged 50-59 years who received an inactivated influenza vaccine.

CDR3 nucleotides: TGTGCCGCGGGGGGGCAAGAAAGAGGTTTCTCTGGGGCCAACGTCCTGACTTTC. It specifies CAAGGQERGFSGANVLTF. This rearrangement joins TRBV11-1 to TRBJ2-6; 9 bases match TRBD2. CDR1 SGHAT and CDR2 FQDESV come from the germline V gene (reference sequence). This CDR3 is 18 amino acids long. Trimming removed 11 bases from V and 0 bases from J; junction bases left unmatched: 14.